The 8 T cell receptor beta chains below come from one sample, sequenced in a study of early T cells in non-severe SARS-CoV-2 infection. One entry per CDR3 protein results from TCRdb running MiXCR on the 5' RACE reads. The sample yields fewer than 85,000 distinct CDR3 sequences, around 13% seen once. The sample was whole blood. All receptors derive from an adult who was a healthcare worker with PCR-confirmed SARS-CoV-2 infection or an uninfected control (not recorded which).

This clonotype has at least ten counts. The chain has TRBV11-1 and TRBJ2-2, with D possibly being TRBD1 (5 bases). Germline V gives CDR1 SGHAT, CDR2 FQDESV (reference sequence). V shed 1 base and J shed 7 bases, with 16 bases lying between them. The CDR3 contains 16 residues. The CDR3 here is CASSLVSGRAGGELFF. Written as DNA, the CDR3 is TGTGCCAGCAGCTTAGTGTCCGGCAGGGCCGGCGGGGAGCTGTTTTTT.

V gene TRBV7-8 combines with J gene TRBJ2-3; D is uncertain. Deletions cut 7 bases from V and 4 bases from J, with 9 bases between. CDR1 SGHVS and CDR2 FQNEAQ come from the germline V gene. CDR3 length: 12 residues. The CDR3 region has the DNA TGTGCCAGCACCCCTTCTGCAGATACGCAGTATTTT. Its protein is CASTPSADTQYF.

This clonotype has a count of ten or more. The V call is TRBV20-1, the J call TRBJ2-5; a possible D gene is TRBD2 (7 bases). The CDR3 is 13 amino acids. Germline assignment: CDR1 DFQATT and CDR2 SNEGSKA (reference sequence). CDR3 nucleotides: TGCAGCCCTAAGGGCGGGGGCCGAGAGACCCAGTACTTC. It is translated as CSPKGGGRETQYF.

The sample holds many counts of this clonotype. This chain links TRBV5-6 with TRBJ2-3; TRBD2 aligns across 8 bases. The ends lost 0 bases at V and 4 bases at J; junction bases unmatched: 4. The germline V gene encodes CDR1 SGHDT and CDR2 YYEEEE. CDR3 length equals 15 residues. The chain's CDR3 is CASSLEGLVPDTQYF. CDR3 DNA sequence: TGTGCCAGCAGCTTGGAGGGACTAGTTCCAGATACGCAGTATTTT. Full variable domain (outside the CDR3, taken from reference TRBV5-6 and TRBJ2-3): DAGVTQSPTHLIKTRGQQVTLRCSPKSGHDTVSWYQQALGQGPQFIFQYYEEEERQRGNFPDRFSGHQFPNYSSELNVNALLLGDSALYLCASSLEGLVPDTQYFGPGTRLTVL.

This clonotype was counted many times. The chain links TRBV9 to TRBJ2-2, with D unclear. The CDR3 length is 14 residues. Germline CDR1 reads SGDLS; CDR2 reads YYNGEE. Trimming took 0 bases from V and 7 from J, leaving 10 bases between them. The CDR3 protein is CASSVVRVGGELFF. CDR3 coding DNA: TGTGCCAGCAGCGTAGTACGGGTTGGCGGGGAGCTGTTTTTT.

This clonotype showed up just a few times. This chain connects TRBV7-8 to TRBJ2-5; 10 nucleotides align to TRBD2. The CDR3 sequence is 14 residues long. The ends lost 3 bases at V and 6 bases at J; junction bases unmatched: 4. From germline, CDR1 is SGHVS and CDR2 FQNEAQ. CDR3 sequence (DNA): TGTGCCAGCAGCTTTACTAGCGGGGTTAAGACCCAGTACTTC. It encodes CASSFTSGVKTQYF.

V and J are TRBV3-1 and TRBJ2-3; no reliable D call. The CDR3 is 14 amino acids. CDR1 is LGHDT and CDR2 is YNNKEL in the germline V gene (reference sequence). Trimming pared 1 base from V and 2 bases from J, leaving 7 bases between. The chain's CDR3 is CASSQGPYTDTQYF. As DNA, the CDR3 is TGTGCCAGCAGCCAAGGACCCTACACAGATACGCAGTATTTT.

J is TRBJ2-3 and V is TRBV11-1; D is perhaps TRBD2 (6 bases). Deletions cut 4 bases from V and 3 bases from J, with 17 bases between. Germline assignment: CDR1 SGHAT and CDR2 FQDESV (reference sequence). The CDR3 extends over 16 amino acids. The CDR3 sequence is CASSYLRTAGTDTQYF. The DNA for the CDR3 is TGTGCCAGCAGCTACCTACGAACGGCGGGGACAGATACGCAGTATTTT.